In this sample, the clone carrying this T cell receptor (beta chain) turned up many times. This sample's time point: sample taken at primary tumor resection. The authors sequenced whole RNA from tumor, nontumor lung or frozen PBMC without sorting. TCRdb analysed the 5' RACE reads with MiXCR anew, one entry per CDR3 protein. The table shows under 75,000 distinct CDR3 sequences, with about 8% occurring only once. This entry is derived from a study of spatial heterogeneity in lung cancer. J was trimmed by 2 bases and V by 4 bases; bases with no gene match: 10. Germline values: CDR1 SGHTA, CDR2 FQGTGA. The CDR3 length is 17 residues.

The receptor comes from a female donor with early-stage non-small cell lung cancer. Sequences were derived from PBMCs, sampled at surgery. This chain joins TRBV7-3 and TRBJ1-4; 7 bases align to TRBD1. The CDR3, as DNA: TGTGCCAGCAGCTCAGGGATCGGGACAGTCACTAATGAAAAACTGTTTTTT. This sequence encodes CASSSGIGTVTNEKLFF.